The T cell receptor beta chain under discussion was sequenced for a study of CD8+ T cells in alopecia areata. Regarding the study as a whole: Sequencing of scalp tissue also captures the resident alphabeta T cells of normal skin. The study found tofacitinib significantly decreased scalp clonality and expanded CD8+ clones among the top 100. Persistence during tofacitinib was seen for many expanded lesional clones in scalp and blood.

The germline CDR1 and CDR2 sequences are LGHNA and YNFKEQ. The CDR3 runs 12 residues. The germline V and J ends were trimmed by 2 bases and 6 bases, with 6 bases remaining between them. Following extraction, RNA underwent reverse transcription to cDNA, which served as the sequencing template. Clones were read by immunoSEQ multiplex PCR, and TCRdb kept only the in-frame ones, dropping some. The sample lists 180,000 or so clones, nearly 60% occurring once. Indicated treatment: oral pan-JAK inhibitor, 5-10 mg twice daily. Peripheral blood and lesional scalp punch biopsies came from alopecia areata patients. Comment on this clone: The antigen remains undetermined.

The sequence was collected from a human donor with alopecia areata. Sequencing was performed on CD4+ T cells sorted from blood, taken at week 24, from a patient treated with tofacitinib. The rearrangement links TRBV4-2 to TRBJ2-3; TRBD2 might be the D (6 bases). The CDR3: CASSQLADTQYF. The CDR3 DNA reads TGTGCCAGCAGCCAACTAGCGGATACGCAGTATTTT.